The 20 T cell receptor beta chains listed next were all sequenced from one sample in a study of blood T cell repertoires in COVID-19. Some clones are missing from TCRdb's copy, which holds only in-frame ones; the method was immunoSEQ multiplex PCR. The table has 45,000 to 55,000 clones, 65% to 85% seen once. Specimen: peripheral blood. The receptors stem from a man aged 80 or over with COVID-19, enrolled during active disease.

In its sample, this clone was seen a few times. This chain connects TRBV30 to TRBJ1-5; 7 positions agree with TRBD1. The CDR3 runs 14 residues. From germline, CDR1 is GTSNPN and CDR2 SVGIG (reference sequence). V dropped 1 base and J dropped 10; count of bases not matched to a gene: 10. The chain's CDR3 is CAWSAQTGKGPQHF. CDR3 sequence (DNA): TGTGCCTGGAGTGCTCAGACAGGGAAAGGACCCCAGCATTTT.

The rearrangement uses TRBV9 and TRBJ1-2; D is unclear. The CDR3 loop spans 14 amino acids. The germline V gene has CDR1 SGDLS and CDR2 YYNGEE. The germline V and J ends were trimmed by 3 bases and 4 bases, with 13 bases remaining between them. CDR3 DNA sequence: TGTGCCAGCAGCGCGAGTGGGGAGGGCTATGGCTACACCTTC. Translated, it gives CASSASGEGYGYTF.

V and J are TRBV19 and TRBJ1-2; the D gene is possibly TRBD1 (6 bases). Germline V gives CDR1 LNHDA, CDR2 SQIVND (reference sequence). The CDR3 has 14 residues. Trimming cost V 4 bases and J 0 bases, with 9 bases left between them. The CDR3 loop reads CASSKGTPNYGYTF. The CDR3 bases are TGTGCCAGTAGTAAGGGGACACCTAACTATGGCTACACCTTC. The complete variable domain, with remaining parts taken from reference TRBV19 and TRBJ1-2, reads DGGITQSPKYLFRKEGQNVTLSCEQNLNHDAMYWYRQDPGQGLRLIYYSQIVNDFQKGDIAEGYSVSREKKESFPLTVTSAQKNPTAFYLCASSKGTPNYGYTFGSGTRLTVV.

V is TRBV18 and J is TRBJ1-1; 7 nucleotides agree with TRBD1. The CDR3 has 15 residues. V lost 3 bases to trimming and J lost 5 bases; unmatched junction nucleotides: 9. Germline V lookup: CDR1 KGHSH, CDR2 LQKENI. CDR3 coding DNA: TGTGCCAGCTCACCGCGAGGGGGCGCGGAAACTGAAGCTTTCTTT. It translates to CASSPRGGAETEAFF.

The chain carries TRBV5-6 and TRBJ1-2; 8 bases align to TRBD1. CDR3 size: 13 residues. Losses at the gene ends were 1 base for V and 8 bases for J; bases not matched to a gene: 4. Germline loops: CDR1 SGHDT, CDR2 YYEEEE. CDR3 DNA sequence: TGTGCCAGCAGCTTGAGTCAGGGGGCGGGCTACACCTTC. Translated: CASSLSQGAGYTF.

This chain uses TRBV5-1 with TRBJ2-1, with a weak D call TRBD2 (5 bases). The length of the CDR3 is 14 residues. Germline CDR1 reads SGHRS; CDR2 reads YFSETQ. Trimming shortened V by 0 bases and J by 8 bases, and 12 bases separated the two germline ends. The DNA for the CDR3 is TGCGCCAGCAGCTTGGAACCTAGCCGATATGAGCAGTTCTTC. This sequence encodes CASSLEPSRYEQFF.

The genes are TRBV5-8 and TRBJ1-5; 8 nucleotides agree with TRBD1. V dropped 3 bases and J dropped 11; count of bases not matched to a gene: 10. Germline CDR1 reads SGHTS; CDR2 reads YDEGEE. The CDR3 totals 14 residues. DNA for the CDR3: TGTGCCAGCAGCTCGACAGGGGCCCTTTTTTCCCAGCATTTT. It translates to CASSSTGALFSQHF.

The chain has TRBV5-6 and TRBJ2-7; 9 bases fit TRBD2. The CDR3 is 15 residues long. V dropped 1 base and J dropped 0; count of bases not matched to a gene: 2. Germline V CDR1 and CDR2: SGHDT, YYEEEE. Here the CDR3 reads CASSLTSGLSYEQYV. The DNA of the CDR3 is TGTGCCAGCAGCTTGACTAGCGGGCTCTCCTACGAGCAGTACGTC.

This clone was observed once. The J gene is TRBJ2-5, the V gene TRBV6-5, with a weak D call TRBD1 (6 bases). Trimming cost V 6 bases and J 4 bases, with 9 bases left between them. The length of the CDR3 is 12 residues. Germline CDR1 is MNHEY and CDR2 is SVGAGI. This CDR3 reads CASRQGRETQYF. The CDR3 DNA is TGTGCCAGCAGACAGGGTCGAGAGACCCAGTACTTC.

The chain recombines TRBV3-1 (or the pseudogene TRBV3-2) with TRBJ1-6; D is undetermined. Trimming left V 4 bases short and J 0 bases short, with 16 bases between. From germline, CDR1 is LGHDT and CDR2 YNNKEL (reference sequence). The CDR3 extends over 18 amino acids. The CDR3 DNA follows: TGTGCCAGCAGCCGTAACTTCCCCGGGAGCTCCTATAATTCACCCCTCCACTTT. Translating it yields CASSRNFPGSSYNSPLHF.

The CDR3 reads CASSQGAGHRTEAFF. In DNA form, the CDR3 reads TGTGCCAGCAGCCAAGGGGCGGGGCATAGGACTGAAGCTTTCTTT. This chain links TRBV14 with TRBJ1-1, with TRBD1 as a possible D gene (5 bases). This CDR3 has 15 amino acids. The germline V gene has CDR1 SGHDN and CDR2 FVKESK. Trimming removed 1 base at V and 5 bases at J, with 14 bases between.

This chain joins TRBV7-9 and TRBJ1-5, with D tentatively TRBD1 (6 bases). The CDR3 has 18 residues. Deletions cut 1 base from V and 6 bases from J, with 22 bases between. From germline, CDR1 is SEHNR and CDR2 FQNEAQ (reference sequence). Here the CDR3 DNA reads TGTGCCAGCAGCTTAGGGGTAGGGTCCAGGGGACGGACTCAGCCCCAGCATTTT. Translation gives CASSLGVGSRGRTQPQHF.

The CDR3 spells CASSPSPRGSPLHF. The CDR3, as DNA: TGTGCCAGCAGTCCATCCCCCCGGGGGTCACCCCTCCACTTT. The chain carries TRBV28 and TRBJ1-6; D may be TRBD1 (5 bases). V dropped 5 bases and J dropped 10 bases, with 15 bases sitting between them. This CDR3 is built from 14 residues. CDR1 is MDHEN, CDR2 SYDVKM, per germline.

The V and J genes are TRBV15 and TRBJ2-3, with TRBD2 matching 8 bases. The length of the CDR3 is 15 residues. J lost 3 bases, V lost 0 bases, and 2 bases had no gene match. Germline CDR1 LNHNV, CDR2 YYDKDF (reference sequence). DNA for the CDR3: TGTGCCACCAGCAGAGACGGGGGGGAAACAGATACGCAGTATTTT. Translation gives CATSRDGGETDTQYF. Full variable domain (rest looked up from reference TRBV15 and TRBJ2-3): DAMVIQNPRYQVTQFGKPVTLSCSQTLNHNVMYWYQQKSSQAPKLLFHYYDKDFNNEADTPDNFQSRRPNTSFCFLDIRSPGLGDTAMYLCATSRDGGETDTQYFGPGTRLTVL.

This chain joins TRBV5-1 and TRBJ1-1, with 9 bases identical to TRBD1. The CDR3 loop spans 14 amino acids. Looked up from germline, CDR1 is SGHRS and CDR2 is YFSETQ. After removal of 3 bases from V and 4 bases from J, the junction contained 4 bases not matched to a gene. The CDR3 sequence: CASSSQTGGTEAFF. Here the CDR3 DNA reads TGCGCCAGCAGCTCGCAGACAGGGGGCACTGAAGCTTTCTTT. The full variable domain, its missing parts supplied by reference TRBV5-1 and TRBJ1-1, is KAGVTQTPRYLIKTRGQQVTLSCSPISGHRSVSWYQQTPGQGLQFLFEYFSETQRNKGNFPGRFSGRQFSNSRSEMNVSTLELGDSALYLCASSSQTGGTEAFFGQGTRLTVV.

The rearrangement uses TRBV20-1 and TRBJ2-1, with D perhaps matching TRBD2 (6 bases). Per the germline V gene, CDR1 is DFQATT and CDR2 is SNEGSKA (reference sequence). V lost 3 bases, J lost 8 bases, and 17 bases lay in between. The CDR3 contains 14 residues. CDR3 bases: TGCAGTGCTAGTTACGGGAGTCTCGGGGATGAGCAGTTCTTC. As protein: CSASYGSLGDEQFF.

The V and J genes are TRBV19 and TRBJ1-1; TRBD1 aligns across 7 bases. The CDR3 is made up of 16 amino acids. Per the germline V gene, CDR1 is LNHDA and CDR2 is SQIVND (reference sequence). V was pared by 2 bases and J by 4 bases, with 10 bases of the junction left unmatched. CDR3 DNA: TGTGCCAGTAGTATACGGACAGGCGGTCAGGGCACTGAAGCTTTCTTT. Translated: CASSIRTGGQGTEAFF. Supplemented by reference TRBV19 and TRBJ1-1, the full variable domain reads DGGITQSPKYLFRKEGQNVTLSCEQNLNHDAMYWYRQDPGQGLRLIYYSQIVNDFQKGDIAEGYSVSREKKESFPLTVTSAQKNPTAFYLCASSIRTGGQGTEAFFGQGTRLTVV.

The J gene is TRBJ1-1, the V gene TRBV7-6; TRBD1 might be the D (6 bases). There are 15 residues in the CDR3. The ends were cut back, 1 base at V and 0 bases at J, with 9 bases in the middle. Germline loops: CDR1 SGHVS, CDR2 FNYEAQ. The chain's CDR3 is CASSLVGGVNTEAFF. CDR3 nucleotides: TGTGCCAGCAGCTTAGTAGGGGGGGTGAACACTGAAGCTTTCTTT. The full variable domain, its missing parts supplied by reference TRBV7-6 and TRBJ1-1, is GAGVSQSPRYKVTKRGQDVALRCDPISGHVSLYWYRQALGQGPEFLTYFNYEAQQDKSGLPNDRFSAERPEGSISTLTIQRTEQRDSAMYRCASSLVGGVNTEAFFGQGTRLTVV.

CDR3: CASSPFIGELFF. In DNA form, the CDR3 reads TGTGCCAGCAGCCCGTTTATCGGGGAGCTGTTTTTT. The rearrangement links TRBV3-1 (or the pseudogene TRBV3-2) to TRBJ2-2; D call uncertain. The CDR3 sequence is 12 residues long. Between the trimmed V and J ends, which lost 4 bases and 7 bases, there was a span of 7 bases. CDR1 is LGHDT and CDR2 is YNNKEL in the germline V gene (reference sequence).

The chain recombines TRBV3-1 (or the pseudogene TRBV3-2) with TRBJ1-2, with TRBD1 matching over 7 bases. Germline loops: CDR1 LGHDT, CDR2 YNNKEL (reference sequence). V was pared by 1 base and J by 8 bases, with 1 base of the junction left unmatched. CDR3 size: 12 residues. The CDR3 region is CASSQVRGGYTF. The CDR3 coding sequence is TGTGCCAGCAGCCAAGTCAGGGGGGGCTACACCTTC.